This section outlines one TCR beta chain sequence together with its context. What it binds is not known. These data belong to a study of T cells expressing NK-cell markers. Background on the study: The TCR beta repertoires were obtained from sorted CD3+CD56+NKG2C+, CD3+CD56+NKG2C- and CD3+CD56-NKG2C+ T cells. Study-wide results and caveats: HCMV specificity was not established for the expanded NKG2C+ T cell clones.

The CDR3 covers 15 residues. Germline values: CDR1 DFQATT, CDR2 SNEGSKA (reference sequence). What made the TCR beta cDNA was 5'RACE template switching with UMIs. TCRdb re-analyzed the 5' RACE reads; it lists each CDR3 protein once, without DNA. With more than 400,000 distinct CDR3 sequences in the sample, the ten largest clones hold roughly 8%. The clonotype originates from a woman between 18 and 69 years old in good health. The source material was blood T cells: a sorted CD56 or NKG2C T cell subset, CD4+ or CD8+ T cells, or bulk PBMC T cells (not recorded which). The rearrangement uses TRBV20-1 and TRBJ2-7; with no DNA, the TCRdb D assignment of TRBD2 cannot be verified. CDR3 loop: CSARVPRGVSYEQYF.